This T cell receptor (beta chain) was captured in a study of early T cells in non-severe SARS-CoV-2 infection. TCRdb ran MiXCR on the 5' RACE reads and lists one entry per CDR3 protein. The profile shows tens of thousands of distinct CDR3 sequences, 4.5% of them singletons. Germline V CDR1 and CDR2: MNHNY, SVGAGI (reference sequence). CDR3 size: 14 residues. Losses at the gene ends were 7 bases for V and 10 bases for J; bases not matched to a gene: 10. This clonotype was counted at least ten times. The origin of this receptor is an adult who was a healthcare worker with PCR-confirmed SARS-CoV-2 infection or an uninfected control (not recorded which). The specimen was whole blood. This chain links TRBV6-6 with TRBJ1-6; 7 bases fit TRBD1. Here the CDR3 DNA reads TGTGCCAGCACCGAGGGGGCGCAGGGCTCACCCCTCCACTTT. The encoded protein is CASTEGAQGSPLHF.